This T cell receptor (beta chain) originates from a study of cytomegalovirus exposure and HLA in healthy donors. The PCR ran on 60 Vbeta and 13 Jbeta primers. Data came from immunoSEQ multiplex PCR; TCRdb stores just in-frame clones and leaves some out. The sample has under 150,000 clones; approximately 80% are singletons. Sequenced: PBMCs. The clonotype was recovered from a woman in her forties in good health and CMV-seropositive.

DNA for the CDR3: TGTGCCAGCGAACCCGGGACTACCTCCTACAATGAGCAGTTCTTC. Its protein is CASEPGTTSYNEQFF. This chain connects TRBV7-9 to TRBJ2-1; TRBD2 aligns across 7 bases. This CDR3 contains 15 residues. CDR1 and CDR2 (germline): SEHNR, FQNEAQ (reference sequence). Losses at the gene ends were 8 bases for V and 0 bases for J; bases not matched to a gene: 7.